Sequencing of this T cell receptor (beta chain) was carried out in a study of T-cell memory formation after mild COVID-19. Study-wide points: Clones contracting across day 15 to 85 had a balanced CD4/CD8 profile; later expanding clones leaned CD4+.

A remark on this clonotype: Antigen unknown.

It was 5'RACE with constant-segment primers that produced the TCR alpha and TCR beta cDNA libraries, which carried sample barcodes and UMIs. Via MiXCR, TCRdb re-called the 5' RACE reads, giving one row per CDR3 protein. The repertoire holds hundreds of thousands of distinct CDR3 sequences, with around 17% as singletons. The CDR3 extends over 16 amino acids. Per germline, CDR1 KGHDR and CDR2 SFDVKD. Trimming left V 7 bases short and J 0 bases short, with 15 bases between. The sequence was collected from an adult woman who had mild COVID-19 (a few samples of this study predate the infection). Cell type and time point are not known. The V gene is TRBV24-1, the J gene TRBJ2-1, with a tentative D call TRBD1 (6 bases). The source material was PBMCs or a T cell subset sorted from them (not recorded which). The CDR3 nucleotides read TGTGCCACCAGCCTCGACAGGTCGAGCTCCTACAATGAGCAGTTCTTC. It codes for CATSLDRSSSYNEQFF.